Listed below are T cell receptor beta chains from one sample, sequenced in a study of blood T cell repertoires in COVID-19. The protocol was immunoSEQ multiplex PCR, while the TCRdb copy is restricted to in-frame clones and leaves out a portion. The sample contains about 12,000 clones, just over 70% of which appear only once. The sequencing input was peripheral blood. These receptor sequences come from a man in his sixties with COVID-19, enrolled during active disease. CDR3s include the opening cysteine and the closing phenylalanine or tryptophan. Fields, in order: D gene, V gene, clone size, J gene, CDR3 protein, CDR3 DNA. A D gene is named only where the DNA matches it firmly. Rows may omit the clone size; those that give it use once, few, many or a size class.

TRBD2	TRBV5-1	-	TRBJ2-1	CASSPGLAGGSYNEQFF	TGCGCCAGCAGCCCGGGACTAGCGGGGGGCTCCTACAATGAGCAGTTCTTC
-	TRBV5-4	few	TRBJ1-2	CASSRGGSRYGYTF	TGTGCCAGCAGCCGCGGGGGATCCCGATATGGCTACACCTTC
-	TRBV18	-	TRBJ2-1	CASSWGGRVGNEQFF	TGTGCCAGCTCATGGGGCGGCCGGGTAGGGAATGAGCAGTTCTTC
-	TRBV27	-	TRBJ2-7	CASTPGAGPHEQYF	TGTGCCAGCACCCCAGGGGCAGGACCCCACGAGCAGTACTTC
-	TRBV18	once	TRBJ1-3	CASSLNDPGSGNTIYF	TGTGCCAGCTCACTCAACGACCCGGGCTCTGGAAACACCATATATTTT
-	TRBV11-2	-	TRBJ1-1	CASSPWAPMNTEAFF	TGTGCCAGCAGCCCCTGGGCCCCCATGAACACTGAAGCTTTCTTT
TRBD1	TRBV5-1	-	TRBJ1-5	CASSLGQGDQPQHF	TGCGCCAGCAGCTTGGGACAGGGTGATCAGCCCCAGCATTTT
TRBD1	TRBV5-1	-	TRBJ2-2	CASRLRTGRTTGELFF	TGCGCCAGCAGATTACGGACAGGGAGAACCACCGGGGAGCTGTTTTTT
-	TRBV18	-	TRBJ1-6	CASSHRGPRDPNSPLHF	TGTGCCAGCTCACATCGAGGGCCACGCGACCCTAATTCACCCCTCCACTTT
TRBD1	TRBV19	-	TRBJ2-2	CASSFGTGGGELFF	TGTGCCAGTAGTTTCGGGACAGGGGGCGGGGAGCTGTTTTTT